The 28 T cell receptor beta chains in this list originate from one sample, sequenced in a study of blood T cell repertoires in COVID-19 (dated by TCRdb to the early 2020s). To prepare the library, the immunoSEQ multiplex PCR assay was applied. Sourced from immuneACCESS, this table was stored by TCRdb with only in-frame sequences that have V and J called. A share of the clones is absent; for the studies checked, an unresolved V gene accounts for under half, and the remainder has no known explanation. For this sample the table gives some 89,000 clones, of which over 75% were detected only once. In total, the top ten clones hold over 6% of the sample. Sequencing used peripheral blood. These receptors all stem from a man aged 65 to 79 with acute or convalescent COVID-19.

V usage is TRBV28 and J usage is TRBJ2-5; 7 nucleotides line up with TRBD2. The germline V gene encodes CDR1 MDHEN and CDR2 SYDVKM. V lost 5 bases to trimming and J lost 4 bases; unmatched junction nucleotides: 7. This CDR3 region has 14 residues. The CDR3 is CASSPLTSRETQYF. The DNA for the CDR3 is TGTGCCAGCAGTCCGCTGACTAGCAGAGAGACCCAGTACTTC.

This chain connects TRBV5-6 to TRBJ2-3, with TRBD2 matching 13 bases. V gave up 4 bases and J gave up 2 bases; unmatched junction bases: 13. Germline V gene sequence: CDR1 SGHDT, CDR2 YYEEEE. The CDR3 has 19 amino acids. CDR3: CASSLGLAGPPIFTDTQYF. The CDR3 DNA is TGTGCCAGCAGCCTGGGACTAGCGGGGCCCCCGATCTTCACAGATACGCAGTATTTT.

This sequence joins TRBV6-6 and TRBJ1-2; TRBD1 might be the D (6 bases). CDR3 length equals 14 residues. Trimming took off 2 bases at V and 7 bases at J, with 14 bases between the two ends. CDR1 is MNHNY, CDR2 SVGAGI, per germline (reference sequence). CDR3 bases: TGTGCCAGCAGTTACCGGGCGGGGGCGAGTGGCTACACCTTC. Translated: CASSYRAGASGYTF.

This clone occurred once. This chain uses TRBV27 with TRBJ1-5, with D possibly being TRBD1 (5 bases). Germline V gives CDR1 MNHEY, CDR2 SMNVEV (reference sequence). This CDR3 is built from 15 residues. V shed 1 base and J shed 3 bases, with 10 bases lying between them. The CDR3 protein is CASSLYSGINQPQHF. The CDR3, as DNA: TGTGCCAGCAGTTTATACTCAGGGATCAATCAGCCCCAGCATTTT.

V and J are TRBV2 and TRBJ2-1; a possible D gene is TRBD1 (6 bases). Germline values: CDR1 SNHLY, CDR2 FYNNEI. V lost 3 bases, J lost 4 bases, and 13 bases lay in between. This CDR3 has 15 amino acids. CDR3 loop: CASSDQVGAYNEQFF. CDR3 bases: TGTGCCAGCAGTGATCAGGTGGGGGCTTACAATGAGCAGTTCTTC.

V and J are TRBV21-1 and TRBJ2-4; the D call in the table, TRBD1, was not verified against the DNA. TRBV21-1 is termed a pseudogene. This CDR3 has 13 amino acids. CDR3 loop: CASSGDRGNIQYF. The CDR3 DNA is TGTGCCAGCAGCGGCGACAGGGGGAACATTCAGTACTTC.

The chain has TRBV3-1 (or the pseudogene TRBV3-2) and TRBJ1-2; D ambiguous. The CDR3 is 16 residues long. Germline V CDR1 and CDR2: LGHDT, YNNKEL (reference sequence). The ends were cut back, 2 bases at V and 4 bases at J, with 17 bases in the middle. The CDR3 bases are TGTGCCAGCAGCCAAAAACCGGGAATCTCCGTCTATGGCTACACCTTC. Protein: CASSQKPGISVYGYTF.

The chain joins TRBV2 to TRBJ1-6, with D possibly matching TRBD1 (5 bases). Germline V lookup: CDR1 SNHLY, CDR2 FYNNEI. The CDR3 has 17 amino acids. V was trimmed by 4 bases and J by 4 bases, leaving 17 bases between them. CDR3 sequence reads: CASSVSARGGYNSPLHF. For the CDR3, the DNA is TGTGCCAGCAGTGTAAGCGCCCGGGGGGGGTATAATTCACCCCTCCACTTT.

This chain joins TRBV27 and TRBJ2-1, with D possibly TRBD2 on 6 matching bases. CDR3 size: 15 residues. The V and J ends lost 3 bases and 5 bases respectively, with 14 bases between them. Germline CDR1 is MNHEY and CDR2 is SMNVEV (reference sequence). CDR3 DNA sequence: TGTGCCAGCAGTTTTTCTGGCAGGACTAACAATGAGCAGTTCTTC. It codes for CASSFSGRTNNEQFF.

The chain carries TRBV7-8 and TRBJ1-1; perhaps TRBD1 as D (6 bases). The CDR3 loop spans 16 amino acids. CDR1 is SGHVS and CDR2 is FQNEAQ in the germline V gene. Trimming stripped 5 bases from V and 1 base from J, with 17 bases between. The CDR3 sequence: CASSPRGAPSNTEAFF. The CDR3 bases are TGTGCCAGCAGCCCCCGGGGGGCTCCGTCGAACACTGAAGCTTTCTTT.

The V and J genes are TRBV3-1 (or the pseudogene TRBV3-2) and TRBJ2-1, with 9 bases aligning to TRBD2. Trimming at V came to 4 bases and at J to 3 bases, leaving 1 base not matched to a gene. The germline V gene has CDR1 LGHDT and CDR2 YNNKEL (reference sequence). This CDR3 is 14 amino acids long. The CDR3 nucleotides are TGTGCCAGCAGCCCAGCGGGGGGCTACAATGAGCAGTTCTTC. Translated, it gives CASSPAGGYNEQFF.

This CDR3 is CASSLMGATEAFF. The CDR3 coding sequence is TGTGCCAGCAGTTTGATGGGAGCCACTGAAGCTTTCTTT. The chain carries TRBV28 and TRBJ1-1, with no clear D. There are 13 residues in the CDR3. The germline CDR1 and CDR2 sequences are MDHEN and SYDVKM. The germline V and J ends were trimmed by 3 bases and 4 bases, with 9 bases remaining between them.

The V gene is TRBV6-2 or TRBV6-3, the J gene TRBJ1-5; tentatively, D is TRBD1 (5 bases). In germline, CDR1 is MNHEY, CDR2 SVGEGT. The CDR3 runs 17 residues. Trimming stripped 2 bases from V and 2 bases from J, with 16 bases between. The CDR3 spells CASSYVGREVGNQPQHF. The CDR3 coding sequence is TGTGCCAGCAGTTACGTGGGCAGGGAGGTGGGCAATCAGCCCCAGCATTTT.

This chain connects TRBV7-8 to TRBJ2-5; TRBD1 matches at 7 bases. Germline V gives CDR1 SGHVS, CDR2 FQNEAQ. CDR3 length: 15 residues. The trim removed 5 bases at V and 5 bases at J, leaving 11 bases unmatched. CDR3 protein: CASSPRTGQRETQYF. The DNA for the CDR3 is TGTGCCAGCAGCCCCCGGACAGGCCAACGGGAGACCCAGTACTTC.

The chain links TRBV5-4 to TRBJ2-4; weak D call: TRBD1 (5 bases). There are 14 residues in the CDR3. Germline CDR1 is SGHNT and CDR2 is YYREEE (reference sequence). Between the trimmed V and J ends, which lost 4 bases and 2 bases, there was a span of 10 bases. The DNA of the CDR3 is TGTGCCAGCAGCAACCCAGGGACCAAAAACATTCAGTACTTC. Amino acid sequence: CASSNPGTKNIQYF.

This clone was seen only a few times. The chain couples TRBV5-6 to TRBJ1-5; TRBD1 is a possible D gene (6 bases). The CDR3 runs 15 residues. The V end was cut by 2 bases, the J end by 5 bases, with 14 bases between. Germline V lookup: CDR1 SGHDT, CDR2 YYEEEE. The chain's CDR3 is CASSFHNTGYQPQHF. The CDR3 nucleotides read TGTGCCAGCAGCTTCCACAACACAGGGTATCAGCCCCAGCATTTT.

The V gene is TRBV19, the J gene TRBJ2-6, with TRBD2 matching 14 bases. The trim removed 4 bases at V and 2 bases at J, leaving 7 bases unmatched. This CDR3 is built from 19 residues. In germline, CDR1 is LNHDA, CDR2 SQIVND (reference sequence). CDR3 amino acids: CASSRSGLAGAPGANVLTF. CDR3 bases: TGTGCCAGTAGTAGATCGGGACTAGCGGGAGCACCTGGGGCCAACGTCCTGACTTTC.

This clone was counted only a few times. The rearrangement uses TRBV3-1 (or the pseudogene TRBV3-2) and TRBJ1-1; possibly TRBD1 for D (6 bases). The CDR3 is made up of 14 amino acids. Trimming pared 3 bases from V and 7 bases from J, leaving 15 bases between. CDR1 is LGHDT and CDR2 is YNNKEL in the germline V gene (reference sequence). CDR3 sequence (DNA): TGTGCCAGCAGCCAGCATACAGGGTCTAGTGAAGCTTTCTTT. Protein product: CASSQHTGSSEAFF.

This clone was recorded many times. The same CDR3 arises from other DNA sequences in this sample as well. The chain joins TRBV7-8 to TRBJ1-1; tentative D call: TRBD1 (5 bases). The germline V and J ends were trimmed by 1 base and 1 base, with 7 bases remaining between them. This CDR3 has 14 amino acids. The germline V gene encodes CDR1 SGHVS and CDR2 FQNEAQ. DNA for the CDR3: TGTGCCAGCAGCTTAGTGGGGGGGAACACTGAAGCTTTCTTT. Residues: CASSLVGGNTEAFF.

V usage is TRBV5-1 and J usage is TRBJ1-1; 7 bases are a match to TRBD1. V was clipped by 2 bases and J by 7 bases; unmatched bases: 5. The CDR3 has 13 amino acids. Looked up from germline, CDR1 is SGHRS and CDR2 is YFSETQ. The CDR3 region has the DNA TGCGCCAGCAGCTTCGGGCAGGGGGTTGAAGCTTTCTTT. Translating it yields CASSFGQGVEAFF.

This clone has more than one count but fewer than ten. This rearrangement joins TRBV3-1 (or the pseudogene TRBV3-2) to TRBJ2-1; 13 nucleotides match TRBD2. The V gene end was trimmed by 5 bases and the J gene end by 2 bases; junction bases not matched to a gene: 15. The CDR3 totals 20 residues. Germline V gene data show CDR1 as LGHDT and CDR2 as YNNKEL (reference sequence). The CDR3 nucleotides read TGTGCCAGCAGCGCGTTACCGGGACTAGCGGGATCTGGCGCCTACAATGAGCAGTTCTTC. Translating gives CASSALPGLAGSGAYNEQFF.

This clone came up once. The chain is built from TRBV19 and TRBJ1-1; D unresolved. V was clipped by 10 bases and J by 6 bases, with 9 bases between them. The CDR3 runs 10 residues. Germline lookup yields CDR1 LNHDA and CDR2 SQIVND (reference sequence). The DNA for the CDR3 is TGTGCCACGATGACATCTGAAGCTTTCTTT. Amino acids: CATMTSEAFF.

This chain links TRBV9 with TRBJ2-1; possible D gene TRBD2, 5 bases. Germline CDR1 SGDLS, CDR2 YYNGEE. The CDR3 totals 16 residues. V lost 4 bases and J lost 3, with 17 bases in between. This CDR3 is CASSTRQLVSYNEQFF. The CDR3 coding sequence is TGTGCCAGCAGCACCAGACAACTAGTAAGCTACAATGAGCAGTTCTTC.

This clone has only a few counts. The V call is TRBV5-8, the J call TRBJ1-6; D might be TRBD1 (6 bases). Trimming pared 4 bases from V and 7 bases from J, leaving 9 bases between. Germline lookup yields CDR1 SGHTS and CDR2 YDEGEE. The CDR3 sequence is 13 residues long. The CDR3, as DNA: TGTGCCAGCAGCCAGGGGTTAAATTCACCCCTCCACTTT. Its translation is CASSQGLNSPLHF. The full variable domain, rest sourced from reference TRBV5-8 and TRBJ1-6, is EAGVTQSPTHLIKTRGQQATLRCSPISGHTSVYWYQQALGLGLQFLLWYDEGEERNRGNFPPRFSGRQFPNYSSELNVNALELEDSALYLCASSQGLNSPLHFGNGTRLTVT.

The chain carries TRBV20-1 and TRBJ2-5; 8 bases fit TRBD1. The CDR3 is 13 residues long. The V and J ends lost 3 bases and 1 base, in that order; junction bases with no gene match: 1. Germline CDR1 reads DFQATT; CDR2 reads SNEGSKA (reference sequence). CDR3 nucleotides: TGCAGTGCTAGTGGACAGGGCCAAGAGACCCAGTACTTC. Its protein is CSASGQGQETQYF.

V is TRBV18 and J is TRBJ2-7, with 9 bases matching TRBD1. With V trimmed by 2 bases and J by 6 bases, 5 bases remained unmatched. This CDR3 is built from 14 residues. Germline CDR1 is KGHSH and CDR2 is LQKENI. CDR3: CASSPGTGYLEQYV. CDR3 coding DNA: TGTGCCAGCTCACCAGGGACAGGGTATCTCGAGCAGTACGTC.

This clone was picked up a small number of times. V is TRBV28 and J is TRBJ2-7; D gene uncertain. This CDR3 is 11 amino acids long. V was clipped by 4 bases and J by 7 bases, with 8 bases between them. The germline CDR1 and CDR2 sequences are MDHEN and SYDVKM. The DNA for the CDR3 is TGTGCCAGCAGTTCCGCCAGGGAGCAGTACTTC. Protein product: CASSSAREQYF.

CDR3 sequence (DNA): TGCGCCAGCAGCCAAGGGACAGGGGGCTCCTACGAGCAGTACTTC. This translates into CASSQGTGGSYEQYF. V usage is TRBV4-1 and J usage is TRBJ2-7; 10 nucleotides agree with TRBD1. Germline lookup yields CDR1 MGHRA and CDR2 YSYEKL. The CDR3 consists of 15 residues. After removal of 1 base from V and 0 bases from J, the junction contained 0 bases not matched to a gene.